A single sample gave rise to the 12 T cell receptor beta chains below, sequenced in a study of OX40 agonist ivuxolimab in advanced cancers. Generated by immunoSEQ multiplex PCR, the TCRdb table keeps only in-frame clones and is missing some. Of about 25,000 clones in the sample, approximately 81% were seen once. This specimen was CD4+ or CD8+ T cells sorted from blood, taken in a trial of the OX40 agonist ivuxolimab. Source of these receptors: an adult with an advanced solid tumor such as melanoma, head and neck, liver or kidney cancer.

The chain carries TRBV28 and TRBJ1-2; D possibly corresponds to TRBD1 (5 bases). Trimming left V 5 bases short and J 4 bases short, with 17 bases between. The CDR3 contains 15 residues. Germline V gene sequence: CDR1 MDHEN, CDR2 SYDVKM. The CDR3 loop reads CASSDLPGSSYGYTF. Written as DNA, the CDR3 is TGTGCCAGCAGTGATCTTCCAGGGTCCTCCTATGGCTACACCTTC.

The chain joins TRBV2 to TRBJ2-7; 8 nucleotides agree with TRBD2. V lost 4 bases, J lost 2 bases, and 4 bases stayed unmatched. This CDR3 has 14 residues. Germline V gene sequence: CDR1 SNHLY, CDR2 FYNNEI. The CDR3, as DNA: TGTGCCAGCAGTGGGGGGCGGGAGGCCTACGAGCAGTACTTC. Its protein product is CASSGGREAYEQYF. The whole variable domain, remainder taken from reference TRBV2 and TRBJ2-7, is EPEVTQTPSHQVTQMGQEVILRCVPISNHLYFYWYRQILGQKVEFLVSFYNNEISEKSEIFDDQFSVERPDGSNFTLKIRSTKLEDSAMYFCASSGGREAYEQYFGPGTRLTVT.

As DNA, the CDR3 is TGTGCCAGCAGCGTAGAGGGGGATAGGGGAAACACCATATATTTT. Its protein is CASSVEGDRGNTIYF. This rearrangement joins TRBV9 to TRBJ1-3; a possible D gene is TRBD1 (6 bases). Germline CDR1 and CDR2: SGDLS and YYNGEE. CDR3 length equals 15 residues. V was shortened by 0 bases and J by 4 bases, with 11 bases between the two germline ends.

A few counts support this clone. The J gene is TRBJ1-5, the V gene TRBV19, with a possible D match to TRBD1 (5 bases). Germline values: CDR1 LNHDA, CDR2 SQIVND (reference sequence). Trimming took 9 bases from V and 4 from J, leaving 16 bases between them. CDR3 length: 14 amino acids. CDR3 region: CASKLGGGNQPQHF. CDR3 DNA sequence: TGTGCCAGCAAACTCGGGGGGGGTAATCAGCCCCAGCATTTT.

The J gene is TRBJ1-5, the V gene TRBV5-1; 10 bases are shared with TRBD1. The V gene end was trimmed by 4 bases and the J gene end by 2 bases; junction bases not matched to a gene: 6. The V gene's germline CDR1 is SGHRS and CDR2 YFSETQ. The CDR3 is made up of 16 amino acids. The CDR3 sequence: CASSESGTGGNQPQHF. In DNA form, the CDR3 reads TGCGCCAGCAGCGAATCCGGGACAGGGGGCAATCAGCCCCAGCATTTT. The variable domain in full, with the rest retrieved from reference TRBV5-1 and TRBJ1-5, is KAGVTQTPRYLIKTRGQQVTLSCSPISGHRSVSWYQQTPGQGLQFLFEYFSETQRNKGNFPGRFSGRQFSNSRSEMNVSTLELGDSALYLCASSESGTGGNQPQHFGDGTRLSIL.

This chain joins TRBV4-1 and TRBJ1-1; no definite D call. Trimming removed 1 base at V and 12 bases at J, with 12 bases between. CDR1 MGHRA and CDR2 YSYEKL come from the germline V gene. The CDR3 covers 12 residues. The CDR3 spells CASSQGATQSFF. DNA for the CDR3: TGCGCCAGCAGCCAAGGGGCCACCCAATCTTTCTTT.

Concerning this clone itself: Other DNA variants within this sample encode the same CDR3. The rearrangement uses TRBV9 and TRBJ2-7; D may be TRBD1 (6 bases). Germline V gives CDR1 SGDLS, CDR2 YYNGEE. V was clipped by 5 bases and J by 0 bases, with 9 bases between them. The CDR3 consists of 13 residues. The CDR3 coding sequence is TGTGCCAGCAGTCAGGGGAGCTCCTACGAGCAGTACTTC. Translating it yields CASSQGSSYEQYF.

The chain joins TRBV4-3 to TRBJ1-2; TRBD1 aligns across 10 bases. The germline V gene has CDR1 LGHNA and CDR2 YSLEER. This CDR3 is built from 14 residues. Unmatched junction bases numbered 4, after V lost 4 bases and J lost 5 bases. CDR3 DNA: TGCGCCAGCAGCCCGGGACAGGGGCGTTATGGCTACACCTTC. Its translation: CASSPGQGRYGYTF.

V and J are TRBV5-1 and TRBJ2-7; D gene uncertain. The CDR3 sequence is 14 residues long. Germline V gives CDR1 SGHRS, CDR2 YFSETQ. Deletions cut 1 base from V and 13 bases from J, with 21 bases between. CDR3 amino acids: CASSLREETFDLYF. The CDR3 region has the DNA TGCGCCAGCAGCTTGAGGGAAGAGACGTTTGACCTTTACTTC.

V is TRBV4-1 and J is TRBJ2-3; D remains ambiguous. Trimming removed 4 bases from V and 0 bases from J, with 11 bases in between. Germline-derived CDR1 and CDR2 are MGHRA and YSYEKL. This CDR3 comprises 15 residues. CDR3 amino acids: CASSLKKISTDTQYF. In nucleotides, the CDR3 is TGCGCCAGCAGCCTGAAGAAAATTAGCACAGATACGCAGTATTTT.

This clone is termed medium-sized. The chain couples TRBV19 to TRBJ2-1; D is undetermined. This CDR3 has 12 residues. CDR1 LNHDA and CDR2 SQIVND come from the germline V gene (reference sequence). Trimming took 5 bases from V and 4 from J, leaving 6 bases between them. CDR3 DNA sequence: TGTGCCAGTAGTCACGGTTACAATGAGCAGTTCTTC. Its protein is CASSHGYNEQFF.

By sample fraction, this clone is medium-sized. The V and J genes are TRBV15 and TRBJ2-7; tentative D call: TRBD2 (6 bases). In germline, CDR1 is LNHNV, CDR2 YYDKDF (reference sequence). The CDR3 covers 11 residues. Trimming removed 3 bases at V and 7 bases at J, with 7 bases between. The CDR3 sequence: CATSSGGEQYF. Written as DNA, the CDR3 is TGTGCCACCAGCAGCGGGGGTGAGCAGTACTTC.